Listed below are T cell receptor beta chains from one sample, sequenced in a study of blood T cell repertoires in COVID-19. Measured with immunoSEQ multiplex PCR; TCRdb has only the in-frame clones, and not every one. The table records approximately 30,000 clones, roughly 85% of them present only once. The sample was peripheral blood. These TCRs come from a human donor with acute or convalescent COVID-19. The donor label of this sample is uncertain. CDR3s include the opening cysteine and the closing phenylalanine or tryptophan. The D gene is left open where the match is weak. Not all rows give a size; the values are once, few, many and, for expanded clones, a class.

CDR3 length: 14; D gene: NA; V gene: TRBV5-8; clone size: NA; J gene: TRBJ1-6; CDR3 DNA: TGTGCCAGCAGCTTGGCCGGGGGGGACGGAAGGATCCACTTT; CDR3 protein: CASSLAGGDGRIHF
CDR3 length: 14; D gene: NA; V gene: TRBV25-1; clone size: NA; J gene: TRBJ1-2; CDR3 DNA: TGTGCCAGCAGTGTTTATGGAGGGTCGTATGGCTACACCTTC; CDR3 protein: CASSVYGGSYGYTF
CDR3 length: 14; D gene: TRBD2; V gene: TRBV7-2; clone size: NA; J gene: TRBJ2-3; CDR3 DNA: TGTGCCAGCAGCTTAGCGAGCACTAGCGAGGCGCAGTATTTT; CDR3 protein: CASSLASTSEAQYF
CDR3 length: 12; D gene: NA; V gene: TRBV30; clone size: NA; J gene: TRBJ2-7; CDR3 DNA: TGTGCCTGGAGTGTCGGAGGGGACGAGCAGTACTTC; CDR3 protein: CAWSVGGDEQYF
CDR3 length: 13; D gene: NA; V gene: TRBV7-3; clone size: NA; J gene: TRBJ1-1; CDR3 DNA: TGTGCCAGCAGCCCACCGATGATGTGGAGTGCTTTCTTT; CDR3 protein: CASSPPMMWSAFF
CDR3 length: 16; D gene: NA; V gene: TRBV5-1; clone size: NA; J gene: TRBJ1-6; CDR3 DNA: TGCGCCAGCAGCTTGGCCTTGCGGCCAGAGGGTTCACCCCTCCACTTT; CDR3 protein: CASSLALRPEGSPLHF
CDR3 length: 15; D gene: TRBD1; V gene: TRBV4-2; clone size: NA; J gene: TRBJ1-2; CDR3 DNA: TGTGCCAGCAGCCAAGAGGGCGCGCAGGGGGCTGGCTACACCTTC; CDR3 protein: CASSQEGAQGAGYTF
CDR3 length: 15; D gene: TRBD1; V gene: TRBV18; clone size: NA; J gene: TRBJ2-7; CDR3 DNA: TGTGCCAGCTCACCGCGACAGGGGATGTCCTACGAGCAGTACTTC; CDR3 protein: CASSPRQGMSYEQYF
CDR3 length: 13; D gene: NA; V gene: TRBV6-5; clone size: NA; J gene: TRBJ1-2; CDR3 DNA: TGTGCCAGCAGGGACACAGGGAAAAGTGGCTACACCTTC; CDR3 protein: CASRDTGKSGYTF
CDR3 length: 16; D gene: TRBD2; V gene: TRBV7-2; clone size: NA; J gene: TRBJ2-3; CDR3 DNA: TGTGCCAGCAGCTTAGCATCTAGCGGGGGCACAGATACGCAGTATTTT; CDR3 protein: CASSLASSGGTDTQYF
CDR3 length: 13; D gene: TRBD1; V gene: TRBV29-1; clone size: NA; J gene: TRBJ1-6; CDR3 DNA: TGCAGCGCCCGGGACAGGGAGGATTCACCCCTCCACTTT; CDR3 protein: CSARDREDSPLHF
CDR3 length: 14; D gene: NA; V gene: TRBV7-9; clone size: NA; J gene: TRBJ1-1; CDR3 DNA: TGTGCCAGCAGTTCCCTTGGGAGGAACACTGAAGCTTTCTTT; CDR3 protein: CASSSLGRNTEAFF
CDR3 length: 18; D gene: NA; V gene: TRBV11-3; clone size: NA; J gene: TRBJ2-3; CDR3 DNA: TGTGCCAGCAGCGCACGGGAGAGAGGGGCTTATAGCACAGATACGCAGTATTTT; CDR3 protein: CASSARERGAYSTDTQYF
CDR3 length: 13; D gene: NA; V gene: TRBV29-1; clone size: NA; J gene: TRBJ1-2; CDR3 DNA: TGCAGCGCCCTAGGTGGGGCTCCTGGCGGCTACACCTTC; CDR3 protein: CSALGGAPGGYTF
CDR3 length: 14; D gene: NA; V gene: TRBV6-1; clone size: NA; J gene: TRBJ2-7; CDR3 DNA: TGTGCCAGCAGTGAAGCCGGGGGATTCTACGAGCAGTACTTC; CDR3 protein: CASSEAGGFYEQYF
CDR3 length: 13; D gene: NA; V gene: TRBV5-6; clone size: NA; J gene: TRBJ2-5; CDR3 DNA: TGTGCCAGCAGCTTGAGCGACTATGGGACCCAGTACTTC; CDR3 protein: CASSLSDYGTQYF
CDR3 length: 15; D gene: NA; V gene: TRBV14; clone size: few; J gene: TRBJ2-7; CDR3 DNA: TGTGCCAGCAGCCGAATGAGCGGAGCGTCCTACGAGCAGTACTTC; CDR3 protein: CASSRMSGASYEQYF
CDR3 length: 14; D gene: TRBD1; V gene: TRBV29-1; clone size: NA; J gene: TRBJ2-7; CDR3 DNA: TGCAGCGTAAGCTCCGGGACAGGGCCCCTCGAGCAGTACTTC; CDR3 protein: CSVSSGTGPLEQYF
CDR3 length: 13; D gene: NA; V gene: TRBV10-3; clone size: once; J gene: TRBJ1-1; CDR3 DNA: TGTGCCATCAGAGGGGAGGGGTCGGATCGAGCTTTCTTT; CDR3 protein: CAIRGEGSDRAFF
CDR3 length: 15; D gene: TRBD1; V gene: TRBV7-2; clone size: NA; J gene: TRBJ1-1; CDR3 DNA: TGTGCCAGCAGCTCCGAACAGGGGTCTATGGCTGAAGCTTTCTTT; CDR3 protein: CASSSEQGSMAEAFF
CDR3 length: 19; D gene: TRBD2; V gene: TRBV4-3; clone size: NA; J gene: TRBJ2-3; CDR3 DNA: TGCGCCAGCAGCCAAGGAGTGGCGGGGGGTCCCACTAGCACAGATACGCAGTATTTT; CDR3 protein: CASSQGVAGGPTSTDTQYF
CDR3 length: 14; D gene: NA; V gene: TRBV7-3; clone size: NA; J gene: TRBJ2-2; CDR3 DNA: TGTGCCAGCAGCTTGGGGGGACCCACCGGGGAGCTGTTTTTT; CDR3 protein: CASSLGGPTGELFF
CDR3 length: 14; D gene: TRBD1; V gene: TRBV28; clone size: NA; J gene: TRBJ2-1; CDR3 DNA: TGTGCCAGCAGGACAGGGGGCGAACACAATGAGCAGTTCTTC; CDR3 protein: CASRTGGEHNEQFF
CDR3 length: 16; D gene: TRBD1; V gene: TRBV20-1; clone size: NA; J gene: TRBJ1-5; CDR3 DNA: TGCAGTGCTAGTTCAGTGGGGACAGGGACGTCTCAGCCCCAGCATTTT; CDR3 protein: CSASSVGTGTSQPQHF
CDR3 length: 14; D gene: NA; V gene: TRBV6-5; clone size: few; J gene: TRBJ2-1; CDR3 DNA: TGTGCCAGCAGACTATCAAGCTCCTACAATGAGCAGTTCTTC; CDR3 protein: CASRLSSSYNEQFF
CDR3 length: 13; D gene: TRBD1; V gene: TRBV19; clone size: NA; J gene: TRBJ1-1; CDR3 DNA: TGTGCCAGTAGTGACAGGGGCGACACTGAAGCTTTCTTT; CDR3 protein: CASSDRGDTEAFF
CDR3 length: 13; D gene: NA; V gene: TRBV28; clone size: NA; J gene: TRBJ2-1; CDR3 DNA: TGTGCCAGCAGTTTTCCAGTTCACAATGAGCAGTTCTTC; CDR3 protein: CASSFPVHNEQFF
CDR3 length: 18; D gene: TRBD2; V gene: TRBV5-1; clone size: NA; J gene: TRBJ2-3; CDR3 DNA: TGCGCCAGCAGCTGGACTAGCGGGGGGACGTTCAGGACAGATACGCAGTATTTT; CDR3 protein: CASSWTSGGTFRTDTQYF
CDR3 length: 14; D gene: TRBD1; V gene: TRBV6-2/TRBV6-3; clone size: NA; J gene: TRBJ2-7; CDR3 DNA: TGTGCCAGCAGCACCGATCAGGGGGCGTACGAGCAGTACTTC; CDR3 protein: CASSTDQGAYEQYF
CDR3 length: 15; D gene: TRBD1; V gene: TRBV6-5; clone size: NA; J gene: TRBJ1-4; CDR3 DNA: TGTGCCAGCAGACCCCGGGACAGGGCCCTGAAAAACCTGTTTTTT; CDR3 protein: CASRPRDRALKNLFF
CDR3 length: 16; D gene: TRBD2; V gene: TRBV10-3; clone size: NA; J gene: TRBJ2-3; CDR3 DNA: TGTGCCATCGGGTGGTCTAGCGGGAATATAGCAGATACGCAGTATTTT; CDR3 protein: CAIGWSSGNIADTQYF
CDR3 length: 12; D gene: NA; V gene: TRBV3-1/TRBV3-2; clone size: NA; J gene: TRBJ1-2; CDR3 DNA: TGTGCCAGCAGCACTAGTACTCGAGGCTACACCTTC; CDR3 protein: CASSTSTRGYTF
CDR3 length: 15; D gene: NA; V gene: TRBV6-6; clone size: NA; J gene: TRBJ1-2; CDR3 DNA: TGTGCCAGCGGTGTACTCCGGACAGCTAACTATGGCTACACCTTC; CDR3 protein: CASGVLRTANYGYTF
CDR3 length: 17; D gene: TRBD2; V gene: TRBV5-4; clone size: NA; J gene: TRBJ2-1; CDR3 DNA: TGTGCCAGCAGCTCATCATCCGGGACTAGCACTTCCAATGAGCAGTTCTTC; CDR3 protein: CASSSSSGTSTSNEQFF
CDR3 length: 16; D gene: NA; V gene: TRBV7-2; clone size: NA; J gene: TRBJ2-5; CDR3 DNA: TGTGCCAGCAGCTTAGTGTCGGGGGTGTACCAAGAGACCCAGTACTTC; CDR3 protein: CASSLVSGVYQETQYF
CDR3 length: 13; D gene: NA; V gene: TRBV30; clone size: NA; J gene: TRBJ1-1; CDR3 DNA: TGTGCCTGGAGAAGGACTTCGAACACTGAAGCTTTCTTT; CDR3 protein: CAWRRTSNTEAFF
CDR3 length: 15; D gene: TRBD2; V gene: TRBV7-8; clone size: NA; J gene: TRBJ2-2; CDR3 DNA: TGTGCCAGCAGCTTAGGAGCGGGGGTTCCCGGGGAGCTGTTTTTT; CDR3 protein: CASSLGAGVPGELFF
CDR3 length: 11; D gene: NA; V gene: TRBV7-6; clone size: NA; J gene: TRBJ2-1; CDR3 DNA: TGTGCCAGCGCGGTCCTCGTTGAGCAGTTCTTC; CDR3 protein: CASAVLVEQFF
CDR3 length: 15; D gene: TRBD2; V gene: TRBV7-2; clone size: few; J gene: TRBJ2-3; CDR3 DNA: TGTGCCAGCTTAGACCAACCGGGAGGGGGTAATACGCAGTATTTT; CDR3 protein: CASLDQPGGGNTQYF
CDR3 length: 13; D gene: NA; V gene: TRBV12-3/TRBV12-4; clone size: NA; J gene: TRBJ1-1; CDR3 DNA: TGTGCCAGCAGCGGAGAGGAGAACACTGAAGCTTTCTTT; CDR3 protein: CASSGEENTEAFF
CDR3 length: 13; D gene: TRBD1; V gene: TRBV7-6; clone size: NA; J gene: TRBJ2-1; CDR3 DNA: TGTGCCAGCAGCTTAGGGGACAGGGGATTGGAGTTCTTC; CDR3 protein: CASSLGDRGLEFF
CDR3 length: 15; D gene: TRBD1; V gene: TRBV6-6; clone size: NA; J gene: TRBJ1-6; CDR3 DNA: TGTGCCAGCAGTTTACAGGGGGCGGATAATTCACCCCTCCACTTT; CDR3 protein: CASSLQGADNSPLHF
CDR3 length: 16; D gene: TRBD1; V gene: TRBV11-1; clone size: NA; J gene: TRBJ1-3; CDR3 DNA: TGTGCCAGCAGCCGGGACAGGGCGAACTCTGGAAACACCATATATTTT; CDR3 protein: CASSRDRANSGNTIYF
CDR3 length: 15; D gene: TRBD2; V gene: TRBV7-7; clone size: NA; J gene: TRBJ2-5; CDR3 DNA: TGTGCTAGCAGCTTAGAAGCGGGAGGGGGAGAGACCCAGTACTTC; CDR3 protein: CASSLEAGGGETQYF
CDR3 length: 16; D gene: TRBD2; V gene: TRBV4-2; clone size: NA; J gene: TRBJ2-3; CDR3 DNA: TGTGCCAGCAGCCCTATACTCGGGACTAGCGAAGATACGCAGTATTTT; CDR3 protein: CASSPILGTSEDTQYF
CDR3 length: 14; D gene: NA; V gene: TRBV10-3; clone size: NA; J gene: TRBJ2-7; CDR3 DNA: TGTGCCATCAGAGAGCCCGGGAGCGCCTACGAGCAGTACTTC; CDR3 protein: CAIREPGSAYEQYF
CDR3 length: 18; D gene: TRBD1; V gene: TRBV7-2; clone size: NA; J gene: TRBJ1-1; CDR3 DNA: TGTGCCAGCAGCCCGAGGTCCGGGACAGGATTTCTGAACACTGAAGCTTTCTTT; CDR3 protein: CASSPRSGTGFLNTEAFF
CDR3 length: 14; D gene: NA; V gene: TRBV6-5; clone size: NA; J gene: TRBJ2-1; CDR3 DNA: TGTGCCAGCAGTTACGGAGGGGGGGCGGCTGAGCAGTTCTTC; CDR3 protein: CASSYGGGAAEQFF
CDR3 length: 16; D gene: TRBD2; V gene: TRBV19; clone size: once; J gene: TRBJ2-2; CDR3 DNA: TGTGCCAGTAGTATACTCGGCGGGGGGGTCACCGGGGAGCTGTTTTTT; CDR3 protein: CASSILGGGVTGELFF
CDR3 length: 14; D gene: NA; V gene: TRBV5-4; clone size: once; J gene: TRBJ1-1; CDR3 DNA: TGTGCCAGCAGCACCCAAAACAGGGCCACTGAAGCTTTCTTT; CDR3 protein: CASSTQNRATEAFF